The 26 T cell receptor beta chains reported below all come from one sample, sequenced in a study of cytotoxic CD8 clonotypes in ibrutinib-treated CLL (TCRdb year 2021). The sample's time point, from its label and the paper: progressive disease on ibrutinib. To prepare the library, the immunoSEQ multiplex PCR assay was applied. TCRdb stores this immuneACCESS table with in-frame sequences only. Part of the clones is absent; in the studies checked, under half of the shortfall reflects unresolved V genes, and no reason is known for the rest. Within this sample are about 160,000 clones, with about 88% of them counted one time only. About 2.9% of the sample rests with the top ten. Source: PBMCs, taken at disease progression, from a patient treated with ibrutinib. The receptors shown here come from a human donor with chronic lymphocytic leukemia.

V and J are TRBV5-1 and TRBJ2-7, with 8 bases matching TRBD2. Germline values: CDR1 SGHRS, CDR2 YFSETQ. The CDR3 sequence is 15 residues long. The junction had 7 bases not matched to a gene; V was cut back by 0 bases and J by 5 bases. The CDR3 DNA sequence: TGCGCCAGCAGCTTGGCGAGCGGGAGTCTCGACGAGCAGTACTTC. Protein product: CASSLASGSLDEQYF.

This chain links TRBV28 with TRBJ2-7; D is unresolved. V was cut by 5 bases and J by 5 bases, with 7 bases left in between. Germline V gene lookup returns CDR1 MDHEN and CDR2 SYDVKM. This CDR3 has 11 amino acids. Written as DNA, the CDR3 is TGTGCCAGCAGTCCAGGCGACGAGCAGTACTTC. Translating it yields CASSPGDEQYF. Variable domain in full (rest from reference TRBV28 and TRBJ2-7): DVKVTQSSRYLVKRTGEKVFLECVQDMDHENMFWYRQDPGLGLRLIYFSYDVKMKEKGDIPEGYSVSREKKERFSLILESASTNQTSMYLCASSPGDEQYFGPGTRLTVT.

The chain has TRBV9 and TRBJ2-7; D is uncertain. Germline V CDR1 and CDR2: SGDLS, YYNGEE. Trimming left V 3 bases short and J 4 bases short, with 11 bases between. The CDR3 has 13 residues. The CDR3: CASSGPSSYEQYF. The CDR3 DNA reads TGTGCCAGCAGCGGACCCAGCTCGTACGAGCAGTACTTC.

This clone occurred once. V gene TRBV19 combines with J gene TRBJ1-5; D remains ambiguous. This CDR3 has 15 residues. V dropped 5 bases and J dropped 5 bases, with 16 bases sitting between them. Germline CDR1 and CDR2: LNHDA and SQIVND (reference sequence). The DNA for the CDR3 is TGTGCCAGTAGTCTAACGGGGAGCGATGATCAGCCCCAGCATTTT. It yields the protein CASSLTGSDDQPQHF.

This clone was seen once. The chain is built from TRBV2 and TRBJ1-5; TRBD1 might be the D (6 bases). The V end lost 5 bases, the J end lost 0 bases, and 14 bases lay between the germline ends. CDR3 length: 16 residues. In germline, CDR1 is SNHLY, CDR2 FYNNEI. The CDR3 region has the DNA TGTGCCAGCAGTCGTCAGGGGATCAATAGCAATCAGCCCCAGCATTTT. This sequence encodes CASSRQGINSNQPQHF.

The CDR3 bases are TGTGCCAGCGGGGGACCCTATGGCTACACCTTC. Residues: CASGGPYGYTF. V and J are TRBV6-4 and TRBJ1-2, with D possibly TRBD1 on 5 matching bases. V shed 8 bases and J shed 4 bases, with 8 bases lying between them. From germline, CDR1 is MRHNA and CDR2 SNTAGT. This CDR3 has 11 residues.

CDR3 sequence (DNA): TGTGCCAGCAGCCTTTCGGACAGCTCCTACAATGAGCAGTTCTTC. This encodes CASSLSDSSYNEQFF. The rearrangement joins TRBV7-3 to TRBJ2-1, with D perhaps TRBD1 (6 bases). V was clipped by 5 bases and J by 0 bases, with 11 bases between them. The germline V gene has CDR1 SGHTA and CDR2 FQGTGA. This CDR3 comprises 15 residues.

This sequence joins TRBV30 and TRBJ2-1; the D gene is possibly TRBD1 (6 bases). The CDR3 sequence is 12 residues long. Germline CDR1 reads GTSNPN; CDR2 reads SVGIG (reference sequence). The V gene lost 0 bases and the J gene lost 10 bases, with 10 bases spanning the gap. CDR3 in DNA: TGTGCCTGGAGTGTACTAGGGGGAGAGCAGTTCTTC. It yields the protein CAWSVLGGEQFF. Complete variable domain (other parts from reference TRBV30 and TRBJ2-1): SQTIHQWPATLVQPVGSPLSLECTVEGTSNPNLYWYRQAAGRGLQLLFYSVGIGQISSEVPQNLSASRPQDRQFILSSKKLLLSDSGFYLCAWSVLGGEQFFGPGTRLTVL.

The chain has TRBV7-9 and TRBJ1-5; D call uncertain. This CDR3 is built from 13 residues. Trimming took 1 base from V and 5 from J, leaving 6 bases between them. The germline V gene has CDR1 SEHNR and CDR2 FQNEAQ (reference sequence). DNA for the CDR3: TGTGCCAGCAGCTTAGGGAATGATCAGCCCCAGCATTTT. It encodes CASSLGNDQPQHF.

This chain uses TRBV5-6 with TRBJ1-1; possibly TRBD1 for D (6 bases). Deletions cut 4 bases from V and 0 bases from J, with 22 bases between. Germline CDR1 SGHDT, CDR2 YYEEEE. The CDR3 contains 18 residues. The CDR3 here is CASSRRVDVQGMNTEAFF. The CDR3, as DNA: TGTGCCAGCAGCCGCCGGGTCGACGTACAGGGAATGAACACTGAAGCTTTCTTT.

The J gene is TRBJ2-5, the V gene TRBV7-2; D gene uncertain. Germline V lookup: CDR1 SGHTA, CDR2 FQGNSA. Trimming removed 4 bases at V and 3 bases at J, with 12 bases between. The CDR3 is 14 residues long. This chain's CDR3 is CASSSQSTKETQYF. As DNA, the CDR3 is TGTGCCAGCAGCTCCCAATCTACCAAAGAGACCCAGTACTTC.

The chain employs TRBV30 and TRBJ1-2; D possibly corresponds to TRBD1 (6 bases). CDR1 is GTSNPN, CDR2 SVGIG, per germline (reference sequence). The CDR3 runs 12 residues. Trimming shortened V by 4 bases and J by 4 bases, and 10 bases separated the two germline ends. The CDR3 DNA follows: TGTGCCTGGATGGGGGCGACCTATGGCTACACCTTC. Translating it yields CAWMGATYGYTF.

Only a few counts were recorded for this clone. This chain uses TRBV29-1 with TRBJ1-1, with TRBD1 matching 7 bases. With V trimmed by 1 base and J by 4 bases, 6 bases remained unmatched. The CDR3 spans 14 residues. Germline V lookup: CDR1 SQVTM, CDR2 ANQGSEA. CDR3 coding DNA: TGCAGCGTTGAAGGACAGGGAGGCGGCACTGAAGCTTTCTTT. Amino acid sequence: CSVEGQGGGTEAFF.

The chain carries TRBV14 and TRBJ2-3, with D maybe TRBD2 (5 bases). Germline CDR1 SGHDN, CDR2 FVKESK. There are 15 residues in the CDR3. Trimming took off 4 bases at V and 4 bases at J, with 15 bases between the two ends. The CDR3 loop is CASSPGRVRSDTQYF. CDR3 nucleotide sequence: TGTGCCAGCAGCCCGGGGAGAGTAAGGTCAGATACGCAGTATTTT.

The rearrangement uses TRBV6-5 and TRBJ2-2; D is unclear. The CDR3 has 12 amino acids. V gave up 6 bases and J gave up 7 bases, with 9 bases separating them. Germline V gives CDR1 MNHEY, CDR2 SVGAGI. This CDR3 reads CASRPHNGELFF. The CDR3 region has the DNA TGTGCCAGCAGACCGCATAACGGGGAGCTGTTTTTT.

The V call is TRBV29-1, the J call TRBJ1-5; D may be TRBD1 (5 bases). CDR3 length: 13 amino acids. CDR1 SQVTM and CDR2 ANQGSEA come from the germline V gene. Trimming pared 7 bases from V and 4 bases from J, leaving 14 bases between. CDR3 loop: CSASLGGNQPQHF. CDR3 in DNA: TGCAGCGCGTCTCTCGGGGGTAATCAGCCCCAGCATTTT.

This clone was seen only once. V and J are TRBV7-9 and TRBJ2-7; the match to TRBD1 covers 8 bases. This CDR3 has 16 residues. Germline CDR1 and CDR2: SEHNR and FQNEAQ (reference sequence). Unmatched junction bases numbered 9, after V lost 0 bases and J lost 5 bases. The CDR3 spells CASSLAQGASYDEQYF. The CDR3 DNA follows: TGTGCCAGCAGCTTAGCGCAGGGGGCGTCTTACGACGAGCAGTACTTC.

This chain joins TRBV28 and TRBJ1-2; D is uncertain. The CDR3 has 12 residues. The germline V gene encodes CDR1 MDHEN and CDR2 SYDVKM. V was cut by 1 base and J by 6 bases, with 6 bases left in between. Here the CDR3 DNA reads TGTGCCAGCAGTTTATTTTTGAATGGCTACACCTTC. It translates to CASSLFLNGYTF.

The chain joins TRBV28 to TRBJ2-1; possible D gene TRBD2, 6 bases. This CDR3 spans 12 amino acids. The V end was cut by 6 bases, the J end by 11 bases, with 14 bases between. The germline gives CDR1 MDHEN, CDR2 SYDVKM. The CDR3 is CASSQPGLQQFF. CDR3 DNA sequence: TGTGCCAGCAGCCAGCCGGGACTGCAGCAGTTCTTC.

The genes are TRBV7-9 and TRBJ1-1; no definite D call. CDR3 length: 13 amino acids. The V gene lost 3 bases and the J gene lost 8 bases, with 13 bases spanning the gap. The germline V gene has CDR1 SEHNR and CDR2 FQNEAQ (reference sequence). Here the CDR3 DNA reads TGTGCCAGCAGCTTGTTGGAGGGAACCGAAGCTTTCTTT. This encodes CASSLLEGTEAFF.

The V gene is TRBV9, the J gene TRBJ2-7; 9 bases are a match to TRBD1. The ends lost 3 bases at V and 6 bases at J; junction bases unmatched: 7. Germline assignment: CDR1 SGDLS and CDR2 YYNGEE. CDR3 size: 14 residues. CDR3: CASSGGQGLGEQYF. CDR3 sequence (DNA): TGTGCCAGCAGCGGGGGACAGGGCCTCGGCGAGCAGTACTTC.

V is TRBV7-2 and J is TRBJ1-3, with 10 bases identical to TRBD1. The CDR3 extends over 15 amino acids. In germline, CDR1 is SGHTA, CDR2 FQGNSA. The V segment lost 3 bases and the J segment 3 bases; nucleotides outside the gene matches: 2. The CDR3 sequence: CASSFDRGLGNTIYF. CDR3 nucleotide sequence: TGTGCCAGCAGCTTCGACAGGGGGCTTGGAAACACCATATATTTT. Full variable domain (rest looked up from reference TRBV7-2 and TRBJ1-3): GAGVSQSPSNKVTEKGKDVELRCDPISGHTALYWYRQSLGQGLEFLIYFQGNSAPDKSGLPSDRFSAERTGGSVSTLTIQRTQQEDSAVYLCASSFDRGLGNTIYFGEGSWLTVV.

The V gene is TRBV7-9, the J gene TRBJ1-1, with a weak D call TRBD1 (5 bases). CDR3 length: 11 residues. Germline V gene lookup returns CDR1 SEHNR and CDR2 FQNEAQ (reference sequence). The V end was cut by 11 bases, the J end by 0 bases, with 7 bases between. The CDR3 DNA follows: TGTGCCGGGGGGTTGAACACTGAAGCTTTCTTT. It is translated as CAGGLNTEAFF. The whole variable domain, remainder taken from reference TRBV7-9 and TRBJ1-1, is DTGVSQNPRHKITKRGQNVTFRCDPISEHNRLYWYRQTLGQGPEFLTYFQNEAQLEKSRLLSDRFSAERPKGSFSTLEIQRTEQGDSAMYLCAGGLNTEAFFGQGTRLTVV.

The chain joins TRBV6-5 to TRBJ2-7; D is possibly TRBD2 (7 bases). Germline V gene data show CDR1 as MNHEY and CDR2 as SVGAGI. V was shortened by 2 bases and J by 2 bases, with 13 bases between the two germline ends. The CDR3 is 15 amino acids. CDR3 region: CASSYGGAGTYEQYF. The DNA of the CDR3 is TGTGCCAGCAGTTACGGGGGGGCAGGAACCTACGAGCAGTACTTC.

This chain connects TRBV5-8 to TRBJ2-7; TRBD1 aligns across 8 bases. CDR1 and CDR2 from the germline V gene are SGHTS and YDEGEE. V was pared by 0 bases and J by 2 bases, with 4 bases of the junction left unmatched. CDR3 size: 15 residues. DNA of the CDR3: TGTGCCAGCAGCTTGGCCGGACAGGGCCCCTACGAGCAGTACTTC. Its protein product is CASSLAGQGPYEQYF.

The chain is built from TRBV5-4 and TRBJ1-1, with a possible D match to TRBD1 (5 bases). V lost 2 bases to trimming and J lost 4 bases, with 12 bases between them. The CDR3 runs to 14 residues. Germline V gives CDR1 SGHNT, CDR2 YYREEE (reference sequence). The CDR3 spells CASSFGGEGTEAFF. The CDR3 DNA follows: TGTGCCAGCAGCTTCGGGGGAGAGGGCACTGAAGCTTTCTTT.